This T cell receptor (beta chain) originates from a study of OX40 agonist ivuxolimab in advanced cancers. Points from the study as a whole: Expanded clones were, on average, more numerous among CD8+ T cells than CD4+. There were also nonresponders showing low normalized T-cell clonal expansion.

The CDR3 has 17 amino acids. The junction had 13 bases not matched to a gene; V was cut back by 5 bases and J by 3 bases. The germline V gene encodes CDR1 SGHAT and CDR2 FQDESV (reference sequence). Systemic immunosuppression or a history of autoimmune disease excluded patients. Comments on this clone: The antigen remains undetermined.

Sequencing used immunoSEQ multiplex PCR; TCRdb keeps in-frame clones, though not all of them. The sample consists of tens of thousands of clones, roughly 89% of them appearing once. The source is an adult with an advanced solid tumor such as melanoma, head and neck, liver or kidney cancer. The source was CD4+ or CD8+ T cells sorted from blood, collected in a trial of the OX40 agonist ivuxolimab. The gene calls are TRBV11-1 and TRBJ2-1, with 7 bases lining up with TRBD1. The CDR3 here is CASSPNRGPLGYNEQFF. Written as DNA, the CDR3 is TGTGCCAGCAGCCCAAACAGGGGTCCCCTAGGCTACAATGAGCAGTTCTTC.